This passage covers 29 T cell receptor beta chains from one sample sequenced in a study of CD8 T cells in Susac syndrome (dated by TCRdb to between 2018 and 2020). Receptors were amplified or captured by the immunoSEQ multiplex PCR assay. RNA was extracted using the RNeasy kit, and about 0.5 to 1 microgram was reverse transcribed with random hexamers. TCRdb reran the public reads through fastp at Q25 and MiXCR, keeping productive beta chains. Rows are combined by CDR3 protein, so each entry shows the most common genes and DNA. In this sample the table shows around 300,000 distinct CDR3 sequences, around 90% of which occur a single time. In total, the top ten clones hold 0.06% to 0.075% of the sample. Sequencing was done on a sample of CD4+ T cells from PBMCs. The receptors here all came from a human donor with multiple sclerosis.

The V call is TRBV7-9, the J call TRBJ2-1, with 8 positions matching TRBD2. The V and J ends lost 1 base and 0 bases, in that order; junction bases with no gene match: 8. This CDR3 has 18 amino acids. CDR1 and CDR2 from the germline V gene are SEHNR and FQNEAQ (reference sequence). The CDR3 sequence is CASSLVHGGGRSYNEQFF. The CDR3 nucleotides are TGTGCCAGCAGCTTAGTTCACGGGGGGGGACGCTCCTACAATGAGCAGTTCTTC.

The chain uses TRBV29-1 and TRBJ2-7; D is possibly TRBD2 (5 bases). V gave up 7 bases and J gave up 7 bases, with 17 bases separating them. This CDR3 spans 12 amino acids. Germline-derived CDR1 and CDR2 are SQVTM and ANQGSEA. CDR3: CSGGYLGKEQYF. The CDR3, as DNA: TGCAGCGGGGGATATCTCGGGAAAGAGCAGTACTTC.

This chain joins TRBV18 and TRBJ1-2; 10 positions agree with TRBD1. CDR3 length: 15 residues. V trimming: 2 bases; J trimming: 9 bases; junction bases outside the gene matches: 9. Looked up from germline, CDR1 is KGHSH and CDR2 is LQKENI. The CDR3 is CASSPTGTGDRSYTF. The CDR3 DNA follows: TGTGCCAGCTCACCAACCGGGACAGGGGACAGAAGCTACACCTTC.

The chain is built from TRBV19 and TRBJ1-4; TRBD1 might be the D (6 bases). Germline lookup yields CDR1 LNHDA and CDR2 SQIVND (reference sequence). V lost 3 bases and J 8 bases, leaving 16 bases between the germline ends. The CDR3 runs 15 residues. The CDR3 DNA sequence: TGTGCCAGTAGTATCGATCGGGGGGCGAACGAAAAACTGTTTTTT. It yields the protein CASSIDRGANEKLFF.

CDR3 residues: CASSSQGGWTYEQYF. The CDR3 DNA reads as TGTGCCAGCAGCTCTCAGGGTGGGTGGACCTACGAGCAGTACTTC. The J gene is TRBJ2-7, the V gene TRBV7-2; the D gene is possibly TRBD1 (5 bases). V lost 4 bases, J lost 2 bases, and 15 bases lay in between. The V gene's germline CDR1 is SGHTA and CDR2 FQGNSA. The CDR3 extends over 15 amino acids.

The gene calls are TRBV5-1 and TRBJ2-1; 13 positions match TRBD2. The germline CDR1 and CDR2 sequences are SGHRS and YFSETQ. After removal of 1 base from V and 8 bases from J, the junction contained 9 bases not matched to a gene. CDR3 length equals 17 residues. CDR3 residues: CASSLRGTSGILDEQFF. The CDR3 nucleotides are TGCGCCAGCAGCTTGAGAGGGACTAGCGGGATTTTGGATGAGCAGTTCTTC.

V is TRBV30 and J is TRBJ1-2, with D possibly TRBD1 on 5 matching bases. The germline V gene has CDR1 GTSNPN and CDR2 SVGIG (reference sequence). This CDR3 region has 14 residues. Trimming stripped 2 bases from V and 1 base from J, with 11 bases between. The CDR3 bases are TGTGCCTGGAGTACCGGGACCGATAACTATGGCTACACCTTC. Translated, it gives CAWSTGTDNYGYTF.

V and J are TRBV11-3 and TRBJ1-4; D remains unclear. The CDR3 totals 14 residues. Trimming left V 3 bases short and J 3 bases short, with 8 bases between. Germline V gene data show CDR1 as SGHNT and CDR2 as YENEEA. This chain's CDR3 is CASSLDPANEKLFF. DNA for the CDR3: TGTGCCAGCAGCTTGGACCCAGCTAATGAAAAACTGTTTTTT.

The chain joins TRBV6-2 or TRBV6-3 to TRBJ2-3; the D is unclear. Germline values: CDR1 MNHEY, CDR2 SVGEGT. The CDR3 loop spans 15 amino acids. Trimming removed 0 bases at V and 4 bases at J, with 11 bases between. CDR3 in DNA: TGTGCCAGCAGTTACTCGGCGCGTCTCCCAGATACGCAGTATTTT. Translated, it gives CASSYSARLPDTQYF.

The chain has TRBV18 and TRBJ2-7; a possible D gene is TRBD2 (5 bases). V lost 6 bases, J lost 0 bases, and 12 bases lay in between. The V gene's germline CDR1 is KGHSH and CDR2 LQKENI. The CDR3 loop spans 14 amino acids. CDR3 protein: CASSVSGISYEQYF. The DNA for the CDR3 is TGTGCCAGCTCCGTCTCCGGGATCTCCTACGAGCAGTACTTC.

The V and J genes are TRBV7-9 and TRBJ2-1, with D tentatively TRBD2 (6 bases). CDR1 and CDR2 (germline): SEHNR, FQNEAQ (reference sequence). V was pared by 0 bases and J by 8 bases, with 11 bases between. The CDR3 runs to 14 residues. CDR3 region: CASSLALWGDEQFF. For the CDR3, the DNA is TGTGCCAGCAGCTTAGCGCTATGGGGGGATGAGCAGTTCTTC.

This rearrangement joins TRBV29-1 to TRBJ1-1; tentatively, D is TRBD1 (6 bases). The CDR3 runs to 15 residues. V was clipped by 8 bases and J by 5 bases, with 24 bases between them. Germline V CDR1 and CDR2: SQVTM, ANQGSEA. The CDR3 sequence is CSSKSRGRVGTEAFF. The CDR3 region has the DNA TGCAGCTCAAAAAGCCGGGGGCGGGTTGGAACTGAAGCTTTCTTT.

About this clonotype: At one end the junction does not follow the germline gene, possibly because of a read error. The CDR3: CASSLGKLREQYF. The CDR3 bases are TGTGCCAGCAGCCTAGGGAAGCTCCGCGAGCAGTACTTC. The chain employs TRBV13 and TRBJ2-7; D remains ambiguous. This CDR3 comprises 13 residues. Germline-derived CDR1 and CDR2 are PRHDT and FYEKMQ (reference sequence).

The chain has TRBV2 and TRBJ1-1; maybe TRBD1 (5 bases). This CDR3 comprises 15 residues. V dropped 10 bases and J dropped 0 bases, with 18 bases sitting between them. Germline V gives CDR1 SNHLY, CDR2 FYNNEI. The chain's CDR3 is CATMTEGTMNTEAFF. In DNA form, the CDR3 reads TGTGCCACTATGACAGAGGGAACCATGAACACTGAAGCTTTCTTT.

This clonotype has just one count. The chain combines TRBV14 with TRBJ2-1; D gene uncertain. V shed 0 bases and J shed 3 bases, with 12 bases lying between them. Germline V gives CDR1 SGHDN, CDR2 FVKESK. The CDR3 runs to 16 residues. CDR3 sequence (DNA): TGTGCCAGCAGCCAAGACCGACGGTACCTCTACAATGAGCAGTTCTTC. Translated, it gives CASSQDRRYLYNEQFF.

This clonotype came up once. The CDR3 DNA reads as TGCGCCAGCAGCCAAGGAGACCTACCTCAGCCCCAGCATTTT. Translating it yields CASSQGDLPQPQHF. The rearrangement joins TRBV4-1 to TRBJ1-5; D gene ambiguous. Trimming took 1 base from V and 6 from J, leaving 10 bases between them. CDR1 is MGHRA, CDR2 YSYEKL, per germline. The CDR3 contains 14 residues.

This sequence joins TRBV7-9 and TRBJ2-2, with 9 bases matching TRBD1. The J segment lost 7 bases and the V segment lost 3 bases, leaving 9 bases of the junction unmatched. Germline assignment: CDR1 SEHNR and CDR2 FQNEAQ (reference sequence). The CDR3 sequence is 16 residues long. The CDR3 loop reads CASSLPGQGKSGELFF. In DNA form, the CDR3 reads TGTGCCAGCAGCTTGCCGGGACAGGGTAAAAGCGGGGAGCTGTTTTTT.

The rearrangement joins TRBV20-1 to TRBJ2-5; TRBD2 matches 7 bases. Germline values: CDR1 DFQATT, CDR2 SNEGSKA (reference sequence). The CDR3 sequence is 15 residues long. V shed 6 bases, J shed 3 bases, and the junction held 13 bases outside the gene matches. CDR3 amino acids: CSAESSGLAEETQYF. CDR3 coding DNA: TGCAGTGCGGAGTCCTCCGGTCTAGCGGAAGAGACCCAGTACTTC.

This chain uses TRBV30 with TRBJ2-1; the D is unclear. Trimming shortened V by 8 bases and J by 1 base, and 15 bases separated the two germline ends. CDR1 and CDR2 from the germline V gene are GTSNPN and SVGIG (reference sequence). The CDR3 runs to 14 residues. The DNA for the CDR3 is TGTGCCCACTGGAGAGGTGGTTCCTACAATGAGCAGTTCTTC. Protein: CAHWRGGSYNEQFF.

This chain connects TRBV7-8 to TRBJ1-2; D is unresolved. This CDR3 has 13 residues. The V gene lost 4 bases and the J gene lost 0 bases, with 6 bases spanning the gap. CDR1 is SGHVS, CDR2 FQNEAQ, per germline. Written as DNA, the CDR3 is TGTGCCAGCAGCTCTTCGCCTAACTATGGCTACACCTTC. Residues: CASSSSPNYGYTF.

This clonotype has a handful of counts. The J gene is TRBJ2-2, the V gene TRBV6-1; 9 positions match TRBD1. The germline gives CDR1 MNHNS, CDR2 SASEGT. This CDR3 has 16 amino acids. Trimming cost V 7 bases and J 2 bases; bases outside gene matches: 8. DNA of the CDR3: TGTGCCAGCACCAAGTGGGACAGGGCAAACACCGGGGAGCTGTTTTTT. This encodes CASTKWDRANTGELFF.

V is TRBV6-1 and J is TRBJ1-1, with D possibly matching TRBD1 (6 bases). The germline V and J ends were trimmed by 6 bases and 0 bases, with 20 bases remaining between them. This CDR3 has 17 amino acids. Per germline, CDR1 MNHNS and CDR2 SASEGT. In nucleotides, the CDR3 is TGTGCCAGCAGGGTCGGGGGGCTACGCCAGATGAACACTGAAGCTTTCTTT. It yields the protein CASRVGGLRQMNTEAFF.

The table lists this clonotype with a count of one. This chain connects TRBV12-3 or TRBV12-4 to TRBJ2-7; 8 positions agree with TRBD1. This CDR3 is 15 amino acids long. V trimming: 5 bases; J trimming: 2 bases; junction bases outside the gene matches: 8. The CDR3 region has the DNA TGTGCCAGCAGTCCAGGGACAGGCGAAGCCTACGAGCAGTACTTC. This translates into CASSPGTGEAYEQYF.

The chain employs TRBV5-1 and TRBJ2-1, with a possible D match to TRBD2 (6 bases). V gave up 1 base and J gave up 5 bases, with 13 bases separating them. Germline V gives CDR1 SGHRS, CDR2 YFSETQ. This CDR3 comprises 15 residues. CDR3 in DNA: TGCGCCAGCAGCTTGAACGGCGGGGAGAACAATGAGCAGTTCTTC. It codes for CASSLNGGENNEQFF.

The chain joins TRBV3-1 to TRBJ1-6, with 7 bases fitting TRBD1. Unmatched junction bases numbered 9, after V lost 6 bases and J lost 1 base. The V gene's germline CDR1 is LGHDT and CDR2 YNNKEL (reference sequence). The CDR3 is made up of 17 amino acids. CDR3 DNA: TGTGCCAGCAGACGCATACAGGGGATGTCCTATAATTCACCCCTCCACTTT. It is translated as CASRRIQGMSYNSPLHF.

This sequence joins TRBV21-1 and TRBJ2-7; TRBD2, the table's D call, was not compared with the DNA. TRBV21-1 is listed as a pseudogene. There are 15 residues in the CDR3. The CDR3 region has the DNA TGTGCCAGCAGCTACGGAGGGGTTTCCTCCTACGAGCAGTACTTC. Its protein product is CASSYGGVSSYEQYF.

The chain uses TRBV5-1 and TRBJ2-7, with 7 bases identical to TRBD1. There are 16 residues in the CDR3. The V gene's germline CDR1 is SGHRS and CDR2 YFSETQ. The ends lost 3 bases at V and 2 bases at J; junction bases unmatched: 11. The CDR3 region is CASSWPRQGEAYEQYF. The CDR3 DNA sequence: TGCGCCAGCAGCTGGCCACGACAGGGTGAAGCCTACGAGCAGTACTTC.

The chain couples TRBV5-4 to TRBJ1-2; D is ambiguous. The CDR3 length is 15 residues. Germline V lookup: CDR1 SGHNT, CDR2 YYREEE (reference sequence). V lost 4 bases, J lost 2 bases, and 15 bases lay in between. CDR3 DNA sequence: TGTGCCAGCAGCAGCTTGCCACGGGCAAACTATGGCTACACCTTC. Protein sequence: CASSSLPRANYGYTF.

The count of this clonotype is one. The chain joins TRBV5-1 to TRBJ1-1, with D perhaps matching TRBD1 (5 bases). V was clipped by 4 bases and J by 1 base, with 11 bases between them. CDR1 SGHRS and CDR2 YFSETQ come from the germline V gene. This CDR3 is built from 14 residues. The CDR3 bases are TGCGCCAGCAGCCGAGGGGACGGGAACACTGAAGCTTTCTTT. It codes for CASSRGDGNTEAFF.